The T cell receptor (beta chain) under discussion was sequenced for a study of beta chain features in type 1 diabetes. All of the isolated RNA was reverse transcribed, so expressed TCRB transcripts were sequenced. Method: immunoSEQ multiplex PCR; TCRdb's copy keeps in-frame clones and lacks some. The table records 620,000 or so clones, around 16% of them present only once. Germline CDR1 reads MDHEN; CDR2 reads SYDVKM. The CDR3 runs 12 residues. This clone occurred a few times. The junction departs from the called germline gene at one end, perhaps through a read error. The chain joins TRBV28 to TRBJ1-2, with TRBD1 as a possible D gene (6 bases). The sequence derives from a man younger than 35 in good health. The specimen was naive CD4+ T cells from blood. For the CDR3, the DNA is TGTGCCAGCAGTTCCCTGTCAGGGGAGGTCGGATTC. It yields the protein CASSSLSGEVGF.